Listed here are 26 T cell receptor beta chains from one sample, sequenced in a study of CD8+ T cells in alopecia areata. Reverse transcription of extracted RNA yielded cDNA, which provided the sequencing template. TCRdb's table, derived via immunoSEQ multiplex PCR, lists solely in-frame clones and lacks some. The sample lists 180,000 or so clones; roughly 63% were seen once. Source: CD4+ T cells sorted from blood, taken at week 0. These TCRs come from a human donor with alopecia areata.

This clone was found a few times. The chain links TRBV6-5 to TRBJ2-3; possible D gene TRBD2, 7 bases. CDR3 length: 16 residues. V was clipped by 2 bases and J by 2 bases, with 14 bases between them. The germline gives CDR1 MNHEY, CDR2 SVGAGI. In DNA form, the CDR3 reads TGTGCCAGCAGTTACGGGGCGGGGGCCCTCACAGATACGCAGTATTTT. Amino acids: CASSYGAGALTDTQYF.

This clone was seen more than once but under ten times. The rearrangement links TRBV30 to TRBJ1-2, with a weak D call TRBD1 (5 bases). The CDR3 runs 13 residues. V was pared by 2 bases and J by 5 bases, with 12 bases between. Germline V gene sequence: CDR1 GTSNPN, CDR2 SVGIG (reference sequence). CDR3 residues: CAWSRTPVYGYTF. The CDR3 nucleotides are TGTGCCTGGAGTAGGACACCGGTTTATGGCTACACCTTC.

The J gene is TRBJ1-5, the V gene TRBV4-3, with D possibly matching TRBD1 (6 bases). Trimming removed 2 bases at V and 7 bases at J, with 15 bases between. The length of the CDR3 is 15 residues. Germline CDR1 LGHNA, CDR2 YSLEER. CDR3 nucleotide sequence: TGCGCCAGCAGCCAAAGCGGCAGGGGCGGACAGCCCCAGCATTTT. It is translated as CASSQSGRGGQPQHF.

The gene calls are TRBV29-1 and TRBJ2-1; D is undetermined. CDR1 and CDR2 (germline): SQVTM, ANQGSEA. This CDR3 region has 11 residues. V was clipped by 4 bases and J by 5 bases, with 6 bases between them. CDR3 nucleotide sequence: TGCAGCGTTGGACGTAACAATGAGCAGTTCTTC. Translating gives CSVGRNNEQFF.

The gene calls are TRBV7-9 and TRBJ2-4; the D is unclear. The CDR3 extends over 14 amino acids. Germline assignment: CDR1 SEHNR and CDR2 FQNEAQ (reference sequence). Deletions cut 2 bases from V and 8 bases from J, with 13 bases between. This chain's CDR3 is CASSLQGSADIQYF. The CDR3 DNA sequence: TGTGCCAGCAGCTTACAAGGGTCTGCGGACATTCAGTACTTC.

This chain links TRBV25-1 with TRBJ1-1, with 7 bases fitting TRBD1. This CDR3 comprises 13 residues. Germline V lookup: CDR1 MGHDK, CDR2 SYGVNS. V lost 8 bases and J lost 4; bases outside the gene matches: 7. The CDR3 bases are TGTGCCAGCGGACAGGCAGGAGGCACTGAAGCTTTCTTT. Amino acids: CASGQAGGTEAFF.

Points on this clone: Distinct nucleotide sequences in the sample also encode this CDR3. The J gene is TRBJ1-4, the V gene TRBV5-4; D not resolved. V was trimmed by 3 bases and J by 2 bases, leaving 11 bases between them. The germline CDR1 and CDR2 sequences are SGHNT and YYREEE (reference sequence). The CDR3 is 15 amino acids. This CDR3 reads CASSSKQETNEKLFF. CDR3 bases: TGTGCCAGCAGCTCGAAGCAGGAGACTAATGAAAAACTGTTTTTT.

Only one count was recorded for this clone. V gene TRBV4-3 combines with J gene TRBJ2-3; D gene uncertain. Germline assignment: CDR1 LGHNA and CDR2 YSLEER. The CDR3 is made up of 15 amino acids. Trimming cost V 1 base and J 3 bases, with 11 bases left between them. The CDR3 loop is CASSQGALLTDTQYF. CDR3 bases: TGCGCCAGCAGCCAAGGGGCCTTGTTGACAGATACGCAGTATTTT.

The chain combines TRBV27 with TRBJ1-5; D is unclear. Germline V gives CDR1 MNHEY, CDR2 SMNVEV (reference sequence). CDR3 length equals 14 residues. V lost 4 bases and J 3 bases, leaving 10 bases between the germline ends. The CDR3 loop is CASSYTQTNQPQHF. CDR3 DNA sequence: TGTGCCAGCAGTTATACACAGACCAATCAGCCCCAGCATTTT.

Points on this clone: This CDR3 is also generated by other DNA sequences in the sample. This chain connects TRBV30 to TRBJ2-3, with 8 bases identical to TRBD2. The V gene's germline CDR1 is GTSNPN and CDR2 SVGIG (reference sequence). The CDR3 sequence is 14 residues long. Trimming took 0 bases from V and 3 from J; bases not matched to a gene: 2. The CDR3 nucleotides are TGTGCCTGGAGTGTACGGGGGGGTACAGATACGCAGTATTTT. It encodes CAWSVRGGTDTQYF.

The chain joins TRBV7-2 to TRBJ2-7; D uncertain. This CDR3 is built from 13 residues. Trimming pared 1 base from V and 3 bases from J, leaving 7 bases between. The germline CDR1 and CDR2 sequences are SGHTA and FQGNSA. The CDR3, as DNA: TGTGCCAGCAGCTTAGACCTGTTCTACGAGCAGTACTTC. Its protein product is CASSLDLFYEQYF.

Here the CDR3 reads CASMGGRNSNQPQHF. In DNA form, the CDR3 reads TGTGCCAGCATGGGAGGTAGGAATAGCAATCAGCCCCAGCATTTT. The rearrangement links TRBV6-1 to TRBJ1-5; no clear D. CDR3 length equals 15 residues. Germline CDR1 MNHNS, CDR2 SASEGT. Trimming took 7 bases from V and 0 from J, leaving 13 bases between them.

This clone was counted many times. The CDR3 here is CSVERGIQETQYF. The CDR3, as DNA: TGCAGCGTTGAAAGGGGGATCCAAGAGACCCAGTACTTC. J is TRBJ2-5 and V is TRBV29-1, with D possibly TRBD1 on 6 matching bases. The V gene lost 2 bases and the J gene lost 1 base, with 8 bases spanning the gap. The CDR3 consists of 13 residues. CDR1 and CDR2 from the germline V gene are SQVTM and ANQGSEA.

This clone has a single count. V is TRBV14 and J is TRBJ2-6; D unclear. Germline V gene data show CDR1 as SGHDN and CDR2 as FVKESK. Trimming stripped 7 bases from V and 2 bases from J, with 9 bases between. The CDR3 consists of 14 residues. CDR3 amino acids: CASTAVAGANVLTF. The CDR3 DNA follows: TGTGCCAGCACGGCAGTGGCTGGGGCCAACGTCCTGACTTTC.

This clone turned up a few times. The chain links TRBV5-6 to TRBJ1-2; D may be TRBD1 (6 bases). V was shortened by 4 bases and J by 2 bases, with 12 bases between the two germline ends. Germline CDR1 SGHDT, CDR2 YYEEEE. The CDR3 has 14 residues. The CDR3 loop reads CASSPQQGNYGYTF. The CDR3 DNA follows: TGTGCCAGCAGCCCCCAACAGGGAAACTATGGCTACACCTTC. Together with reference TRBV5-6 and TRBJ1-2, the CDR3 gives the full variable domain: DAGVTQSPTHLIKTRGQQVTLRCSPKSGHDTVSWYQQALGQGPQFIFQYYEEEERQRGNFPDRFSGHQFPNYSSELNVNALLLGDSALYLCASSPQQGNYGYTFGSGTRLTVV.

The chain links TRBV7-2 to TRBJ2-4, with D perhaps being TRBD1 or TRBD2 (5 bases each). From germline, CDR1 is SGHTA and CDR2 FQGNSA. The CDR3 loop spans 15 amino acids. The V end was cut by 5 bases, the J end by 9 bases, with 20 bases between. The CDR3 is CASSQDGTFQSIQYF. The CDR3 nucleotides are TGTGCCAGCAGCCAGGACGGGACCTTCCAAAGCATTCAGTACTTC.

The rearrangement links TRBV11-2 to TRBJ1-4; 7 bases fit TRBD1. Trimming removed 1 base from V and 5 bases from J; junction bases left unmatched: 4. The CDR3 is 15 amino acids. Per germline, CDR1 SGHAT and CDR2 FQNNGV. Written as DNA, the CDR3 is TGTGCCAGCAGCTTAGCGCAGGGGGTGAATGAAAAACTGTTTTTT. It yields the protein CASSLAQGVNEKLFF. Full variable domain (remainder filled in from reference TRBV11-2 and TRBJ1-4): EAGVAQSPRYKIIEKRQSVAFWCNPISGHATLYWYQQILGQGPKLLIQFQNNGVVDDSQLPKDRFSAERLKGVDSTLKIQPAKLEDSAVYLCASSLAQGVNEKLFFGSGTQLSVL.

J is TRBJ1-6 and V is TRBV9; TRBD1 agrees at 7 bases. The CDR3 has 15 amino acids. The V gene's germline CDR1 is SGDLS and CDR2 YYNGEE. V was clipped by 0 bases and J by 7 bases; unmatched bases: 4. The CDR3 reads CASSVVEGANSPLHF. CDR3 sequence (DNA): TGTGCCAGCAGCGTAGTCGAGGGGGCAAATTCACCCCTCCACTTT.

The rearrangement joins TRBV6-5 to TRBJ2-7; TRBD1 matches at 7 bases. This CDR3 is 14 amino acids long. Unmatched junction bases numbered 10, after V lost 6 bases and J lost 5 bases. Germline-derived CDR1 and CDR2 are MNHEY and SVGAGI. In nucleotides, the CDR3 is TGTGCCAGCAGCGGTAGAGGGGGCAGGAACGAGCAGTACTTC. Protein: CASSGRGGRNEQYF.

The DNA for the CDR3 is TGTGCCAGCAACCGACTAGCGGGGGATTCCACCGGGGAGCTGTTTTTT. Protein sequence: CASNRLAGDSTGELFF. The chain couples TRBV11-2 to TRBJ2-2; 12 nucleotides match TRBD2. V lost 7 bases, J lost 4 bases, and 7 bases stayed unmatched. Germline CDR1 reads SGHAT; CDR2 reads FQNNGV. This CDR3 is built from 16 residues. Full variable domain (outside the CDR3, taken from reference TRBV11-2 and TRBJ2-2): EAGVAQSPRYKIIEKRQSVAFWCNPISGHATLYWYQQILGQGPKLLIQFQNNGVVDDSQLPKDRFSAERLKGVDSTLKIQPAKLEDSAVYLCASNRLAGDSTGELFFGEGSRLTVL.

The chain has TRBV27 and TRBJ1-2, with D unresolved. Germline-derived CDR1 and CDR2 are MNHEY and SMNVEV (reference sequence). The V and J ends lost 2 bases and 5 bases respectively, with 9 bases between them. The CDR3 has 13 amino acids. The CDR3 is CASSLKGLYGYTF. In DNA, the CDR3 is TGTGCCAGCAGTTTAAAAGGACTTTATGGCTACACCTTC.

This clone was seen ten or more times. The rearrangement links TRBV7-2 to TRBJ1-1, with 8 bases identical to TRBD1. J gave up 4 bases and V 5 bases, and 3 bases lay outside the gene matches. The germline V gene encodes CDR1 SGHTA and CDR2 FQGNSA. The CDR3 length is 13 residues. The CDR3 is CASSADRVTEAFF. CDR3 nucleotide sequence: TGTGCCAGCAGCGCGGACAGGGTCACTGAAGCTTTCTTT.

This clone was detected only once. The chain combines TRBV7-2 with TRBJ1-5; D might be TRBD1 (6 bases). In germline, CDR1 is SGHTA, CDR2 FQGNSA. Trimming removed 1 base at V and 2 bases at J, with 9 bases between. The CDR3 runs 15 residues. The CDR3 here is CASSLDRARNQPQHF. DNA of the CDR3: TGTGCCAGCAGCTTAGACAGGGCCCGCAATCAGCCCCAGCATTTT.

The chain recombines TRBV27 with TRBJ1-2; D is possibly TRBD1 (6 bases). The germline V gene encodes CDR1 MNHEY and CDR2 SMNVEV (reference sequence). This CDR3 comprises 15 residues. V was shortened by 2 bases and J by 5 bases, with 15 bases between the two germline ends. CDR3 in amino acids: CASSLRRGARYGYTF. For the CDR3, the DNA is TGTGCCAGCAGTTTAAGGAGGGGGGCGAGGTATGGCTACACCTTC.

The chain has TRBV9 and TRBJ1-6, with D possibly being TRBD1 (6 bases). Germline V lookup: CDR1 SGDLS, CDR2 YYNGEE. Between the trimmed V and J ends, which lost 4 bases and 5 bases, there was a span of 16 bases. The CDR3 consists of 16 residues. In nucleotides, the CDR3 is TGTGCCAGCAGCCCCGGCCGGGGGCGGAATAATTCACCCCTCCACTTT. Translation: CASSPGRGRNNSPLHF.

This clone has only a few counts. V and J are TRBV15 and TRBJ2-7; possibly TRBD2 for D (6 bases). This CDR3 contains 13 residues. CDR1 and CDR2 (germline): LNHNV, YYDKDF (reference sequence). The V end lost 5 bases, the J end lost 3 bases, and 11 bases lay between the germline ends. The CDR3 DNA reads TGTGCCACCAGCCGAACCGGGAGCTACGAGCAGTACTTC. Residues: CATSRTGSYEQYF. Combining the CDR3 with reference TRBV15 and TRBJ2-7 gives the whole variable domain DAMVIQNPRYQVTQFGKPVTLSCSQTLNHNVMYWYQQKSSQAPKLLFHYYDKDFNNEADTPDNFQSRRPNTSFCFLDIRSPGLGDTAMYLCATSRTGSYEQYFGPGTRLTVT.